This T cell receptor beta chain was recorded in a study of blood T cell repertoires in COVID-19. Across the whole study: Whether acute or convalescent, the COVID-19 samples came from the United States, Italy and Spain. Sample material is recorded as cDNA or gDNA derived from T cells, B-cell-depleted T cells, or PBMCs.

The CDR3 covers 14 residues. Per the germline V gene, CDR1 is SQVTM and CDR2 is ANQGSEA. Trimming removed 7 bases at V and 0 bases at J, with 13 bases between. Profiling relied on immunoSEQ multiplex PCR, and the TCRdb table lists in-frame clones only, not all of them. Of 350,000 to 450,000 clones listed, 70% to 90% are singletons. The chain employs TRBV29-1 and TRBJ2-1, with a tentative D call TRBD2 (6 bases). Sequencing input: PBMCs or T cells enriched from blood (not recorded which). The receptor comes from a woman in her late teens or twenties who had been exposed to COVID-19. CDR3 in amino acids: CSEARGSSYNEQFF. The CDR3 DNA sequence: TGCAGCGAGGCACGGGGGAGCTCCTACAATGAGCAGTTCTTC.